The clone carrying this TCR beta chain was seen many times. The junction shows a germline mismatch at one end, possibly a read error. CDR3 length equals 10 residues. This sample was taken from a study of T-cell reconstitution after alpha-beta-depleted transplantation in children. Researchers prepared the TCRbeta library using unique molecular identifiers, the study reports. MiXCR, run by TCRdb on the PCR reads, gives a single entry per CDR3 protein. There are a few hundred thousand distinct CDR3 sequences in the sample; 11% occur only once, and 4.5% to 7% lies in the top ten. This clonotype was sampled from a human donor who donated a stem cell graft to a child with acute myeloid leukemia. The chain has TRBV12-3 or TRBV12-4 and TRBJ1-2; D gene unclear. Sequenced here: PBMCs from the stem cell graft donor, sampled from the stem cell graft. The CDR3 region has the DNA TGTGCCAGCAGTTTACACGGGGTCAGCTTC. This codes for CASSLHGVSF.